The 21 T cell receptor beta chains listed next were all sequenced from one sample in a study of technical replicates of blood from several donors (dated by TCRdb to 2015 to 2018). The receptor library was made with the immunoSEQ multiplex PCR assay. This is the immuneACCESS table as TCRdb keeps it, with only in-frame sequences that have V and J called. A part of the clones is gone; compared with another copy, unresolved V genes explain less than half, and the rest is unexplained. This sample comprises around 50,000 clones, about 96% of them detected only once. The ten most abundant clones make up about 0.41% of the sample. Sequenced: T cells isolated from PBMCs. The receptor source for this set is a human donor in good health.

This chain connects TRBV14 to TRBJ2-4; TRBD1 is a possible D gene (5 bases). Deletions cut 3 bases from V and 2 bases from J, with 20 bases between. CDR1 SGHDN and CDR2 FVKESK come from the germline V gene. The CDR3 consists of 18 residues. CDR3 loop: CASSHLRERGDPKNIQYF. Written as DNA, the CDR3 is TGTGCCAGCAGCCACCTAAGGGAAAGGGGCGACCCCAAAAACATTCAGTACTTC. The full variable domain, its missing parts supplied by reference TRBV14 and TRBJ2-4, is EAGVTQFPSHSVIEKGQTVTLRCDPISGHDNLYWYRRVMGKEIKFLLHFVKESKQDESGMPNNRFLAERTGGTYSTLKVQPAELEDSGVYFCASSHLRERGDPKNIQYFGAGTRLSVL.

In DNA, the CDR3 is TGTGCCTGGAGTGTAGACAGCTACGAGCAGTACTTC. Amino acids: CAWSVDSYEQYF. This chain links TRBV30 with TRBJ2-7, with D perhaps TRBD1 (5 bases). Per germline, CDR1 GTSNPN and CDR2 SVGIG (reference sequence). CDR3 length: 12 amino acids. V dropped 0 bases and J dropped 3 bases, with 6 bases sitting between them.

J is TRBJ2-7 and V is TRBV20-1; a weak D match, TRBD1 (5 bases). V dropped 6 bases and J dropped 6 bases, with 12 bases sitting between them. Germline CDR1 reads DFQATT; CDR2 reads SNEGSKA (reference sequence). The CDR3 extends over 11 amino acids. This chain's CDR3 is CSANQGGEQYF. In DNA, the CDR3 is TGCAGTGCGAACCAGGGCGGCGAGCAGTACTTC.

The CDR3 protein is CAISSRLATDTQYF. The CDR3 coding sequence is TGTGCCATCTCCTCCCGACTAGCAACAGATACGCAGTATTTT. The chain carries TRBV7-9 and TRBJ2-3; TRBD2 aligns across 7 bases. V was clipped by 10 bases and J by 3 bases; unmatched bases: 10. There are 14 residues in the CDR3. Germline V gene data show CDR1 as SEHNR and CDR2 as FQNEAQ (reference sequence).

Details on this clone: One end of the junction varies from germline; a read error may be responsible. The sample has other DNA sequences that encode this CDR3 too. This rearrangement joins TRBV4-1 to TRBJ2-7; D unclear. There are 13 residues in the CDR3. Germline-derived CDR1 and CDR2 are MGHRA and YSYEKL. In DNA form, the CDR3 reads TGCGCCAGTAGCCAAGGTTCCCTCTACGAGCAGTACTTC. Its translation is CASSQGSLYEQYF.

V gene TRBV9 combines with J gene TRBJ2-3; 7 nucleotides agree with TRBD2. The germline gives CDR1 SGDLS, CDR2 YYNGEE. The CDR3 is 14 residues long. V lost 4 bases, J lost 1 base, and 3 bases stayed unmatched. CDR3 DNA sequence: TGTGCCAGCAGCAGACTAGCAGGCACAGATACGCAGTATTTT. It codes for CASSRLAGTDTQYF.

This clone was detected only once. The J gene is TRBJ2-1, the V gene TRBV9, with 11 positions matching TRBD2. The CDR3 contains 15 residues. Germline V gene data show CDR1 as SGDLS and CDR2 as YYNGEE. V gave up 4 bases and J gave up 4 bases; unmatched junction bases: 4. The CDR3 nucleotides read TGTGCCAGCAGCTCTAGCGGGAGGATGTACAATGAGCAGTTCTTC. Protein sequence: CASSSSGRMYNEQFF. Full variable domain (missing parts from reference TRBV9 and TRBJ2-1): DSGVTQTPKHLITATGQRVTLRCSPRSGDLSVYWYQQSLDQGLQFLIQYYNGEERAKGNILERFSAQQFPDLHSELNLSSLELGDSALYFCASSSSGRMYNEQFFGPGTRLTVL.

The V call is TRBV30, the J call TRBJ1-2; D unresolved. Germline CDR1 and CDR2: GTSNPN and SVGIG (reference sequence). The CDR3 totals 14 residues. V was trimmed by 0 bases and J by 4 bases, leaving 12 bases between them. The CDR3 spells CAWSVYSLVYGYTF. The DNA for the CDR3 is TGTGCCTGGAGTGTTTACTCGTTGGTCTATGGCTACACCTTC.

The chain uses TRBV28 and TRBJ2-1; possibly TRBD2 for D (5 bases). CDR1 MDHEN and CDR2 SYDVKM come from the germline V gene. The V end lost 2 bases, the J end lost 5 bases, and 7 bases lay between the germline ends. CDR3 length equals 13 residues. The CDR3 DNA follows: TGTGCCAGCAGTTTACCGGGAAACAATGAGCAGTTCTTC. Amino acid sequence: CASSLPGNNEQFF.

The V and J genes are TRBV7-8 and TRBJ1-5; maybe TRBD1 (5 bases). CDR1 is SGHVS, CDR2 FQNEAQ, per germline. The ends were cut back, 2 bases at V and 3 bases at J, with 8 bases in the middle. The length of the CDR3 is 14 residues. CDR3 region: CASSLKGVNQPQHF. The CDR3 DNA reads as TGTGCCAGCAGCTTAAAAGGGGTCAATCAGCCCCAGCATTTT.

The chain couples TRBV2 to TRBJ1-1; possibly TRBD1 for D (5 bases). This CDR3 spans 14 amino acids. Per the germline V gene, CDR1 is SNHLY and CDR2 is FYNNEI. V lost 5 bases to trimming and J lost 0 bases, with 10 bases between them. CDR3 protein: CASSWTTLNTEAFF. Here the CDR3 DNA reads TGTGCCAGCAGTTGGACAACACTGAACACTGAAGCTTTCTTT.

This chain joins TRBV6-1 and TRBJ2-7; TRBD2 matches 8 bases. The germline V gene has CDR1 MNHNS and CDR2 SASEGT. The V and J ends lost 4 bases and 4 bases, in that order; junction bases with no gene match: 3. The length of the CDR3 is 13 residues. CDR3 nucleotide sequence: TGTGCCAGCAGTGCGATAGCGGGGTACGAGCAGTACTTC. This encodes CASSAIAGYEQYF.

In DNA form, the CDR3 reads TGTGCCAGCAGTTTATGGGGAGGCACCTACGAGCAGTACTTC. Translation: CASSLWGGTYEQYF. The V call is TRBV27, the J call TRBJ2-7; D perhaps matches TRBD2 (6 bases). Trimming left V 1 base short and J 2 bases short, with 9 bases between. This CDR3 region has 14 residues. The germline V gene encodes CDR1 MNHEY and CDR2 SMNVEV (reference sequence).

This clone appeared once. The chain combines TRBV4-1 with TRBJ1-4, with D unresolved. Germline assignment: CDR1 MGHRA and CDR2 YSYEKL. V dropped 0 bases and J dropped 8 bases, with 10 bases sitting between them. This CDR3 has 14 residues. The CDR3 region is CASSQELRPEKLFF. The CDR3 DNA follows: TGCGCCAGCAGCCAAGAATTGAGGCCAGAAAAACTGTTTTTT.

The chain employs TRBV10-3 and TRBJ2-3, with 7 nucleotides matching TRBD1. V gave up 6 bases and J gave up 1 base; unmatched junction bases: 13. The germline gives CDR1 ENHRY, CDR2 SYGVKD. This CDR3 spans 17 amino acids. DNA for the CDR3: TGTGCCATCAGGCCCTCGACCGGGACAGAAGGCACAGATACGCAGTATTTT. Protein: CAIRPSTGTEGTDTQYF.

The chain employs TRBV6-1 and TRBJ1-2; 9 bases fit TRBD1. Germline V CDR1 and CDR2: MNHNS, SASEGT. This CDR3 has 13 amino acids. Losses at the gene ends were 6 bases for V and 4 bases for J; bases not matched to a gene: 3. For the CDR3, the DNA is TGTGCCAGCAGATCGACAGGGGGCTATGGCTACACCTTC. Translation: CASRSTGGYGYTF.

There are a few counts of this clone. This chain connects TRBV30 to TRBJ1-1; no clear D gene. CDR1 and CDR2 from the germline V gene are GTSNPN and SVGIG (reference sequence). The CDR3 totals 13 residues. Trimming pared 0 bases from V and 0 bases from J, leaving 5 bases between. For the CDR3, the DNA is TGTGCCTGGAGTGTAGCCCTGAACACTGAAGCTTTCTTT. It translates to CAWSVALNTEAFF. The full variable domain, rest sourced from reference TRBV30 and TRBJ1-1, is SQTIHQWPATLVQPVGSPLSLECTVEGTSNPNLYWYRQAAGRGLQLLFYSVGIGQISSEVPQNLSASRPQDRQFILSSKKLLLSDSGFYLCAWSVALNTEAFFGQGTRLTVV.

The chain links TRBV28 to TRBJ2-3; D gene ambiguous. This CDR3 contains 12 residues. V shed 2 bases and J shed 7 bases, with 7 bases lying between them. The germline gives CDR1 MDHEN, CDR2 SYDVKM. The chain's CDR3 is CASSLGQNTQYF. For the CDR3, the DNA is TGTGCCAGCAGTTTAGGCCAAAATACGCAGTATTTT. The full variable domain, completed using reference TRBV28 and TRBJ2-3, is DVKVTQSSRYLVKRTGEKVFLECVQDMDHENMFWYRQDPGLGLRLIYFSYDVKMKEKGDIPEGYSVSREKKERFSLILESASTNQTSMYLCASSLGQNTQYFGPGTRLTVL.

The genes are TRBV27 and TRBJ2-7; 9 bases map to TRBD2. This CDR3 is built from 15 residues. V trimming: 3 bases; J trimming: 6 bases; junction bases outside the gene matches: 9. Germline V lookup: CDR1 MNHEY, CDR2 SMNVEV (reference sequence). CDR3 region: CASSFSGRGLGEQYF. CDR3 DNA sequence: TGTGCCAGCAGTTTTAGCGGGAGAGGTCTAGGCGAGCAGTACTTC.

The gene calls are TRBV6-1 and TRBJ1-1, with a weak D call TRBD1 (5 bases). Trimming stripped 2 bases from V and 0 bases from J, with 10 bases between. The CDR3 runs 15 residues. Germline CDR1 reads MNHNS; CDR2 reads SASEGT. CDR3: CASSEPGHLNTEAFF. CDR3 DNA sequence: TGTGCCAGCAGTGAACCTGGACACCTGAACACTGAAGCTTTCTTT.

This clone was seen only once. The CDR3 nucleotides read TGTGCCTGGATGGAGGGACCCTACAATGAGCAGTTCTTC. It codes for CAWMEGPYNEQFF. The rearrangement uses TRBV30 and TRBJ2-1; tentatively, D is TRBD2 (6 bases). The length of the CDR3 is 13 residues. Between the trimmed V and J ends, which lost 4 bases and 2 bases, there was a span of 9 bases. Per germline, CDR1 GTSNPN and CDR2 SVGIG (reference sequence).